These 20 T cell receptor beta chains were sequenced from one sample in a study of T-cell memory formation after mild COVID-19. One entry per CDR3 protein results from TCRdb running MiXCR on the 5' RACE reads. The sample holds about 340,000 distinct CDR3 sequences; less than 20% are singletons and the top ten take 20% to 25%. The source material was PBMCs or a T cell subset sorted from them (not recorded which). The receptors were sampled from a man between 18 and 29 years old who had mild COVID-19 (a few samples of this study predate the infection). Cell type and time point are not known.

The CDR3 nucleotides read TGCGCCAGCAGATCGAGACAGGGGAAATATGAGGGCTACACCTTC. Its translation is CASRSRQGKYEGYTF. The V call is TRBV4-1, the J call TRBJ1-2; 8 nucleotides match TRBD1. The CDR3 extends over 15 amino acids. CDR1 and CDR2 (germline): MGHRA, YSYEKL. V gave up 6 bases and J gave up 8 bases; unmatched junction bases: 14.

This chain connects TRBV7-3 to TRBJ2-3; D gene uncertain. The germline V and J ends were trimmed by 2 bases and 10 bases, with 13 bases remaining between them. The CDR3 has 13 residues. The germline gives CDR1 SGHTA, CDR2 FQGTGA. The chain's CDR3 is CASSLGPGDAQYF. The CDR3 region has the DNA TGTGCCAGCAGCTTAGGTCCCGGCGATGCGCAGTATTTT.

There are many counts of this clonotype. This chain uses TRBV7-3 with TRBJ2-3; TRBD2 agrees at 9 bases. Germline V gives CDR1 SGHTA, CDR2 FQGTGA. V gave up 6 bases and J gave up 2 bases; unmatched junction bases: 6. The CDR3 length is 15 residues. The CDR3 here is CASSLGLAYTDTQYF. The CDR3 DNA reads TGTGCCAGCAGTCTCGGACTAGCGTACACAGATACGCAGTATTTT.

This clonotype has more than one count but fewer than ten. The rearrangement links TRBV11-2 to TRBJ2-7; TRBD2 matches 8 bases. Losses at the gene ends were 3 bases for V and 1 base for J; bases not matched to a gene: 2. This CDR3 has 14 residues. Germline V gene lookup returns CDR1 SGHAT and CDR2 FQNNGV. The DNA for the CDR3 is TGTGCCAGCAGCTTTTCGGGGGGGTCCTACGAGCAGTACGTC. This translates into CASSFSGGSYEQYV.

This clonotype has only a few counts. The rearrangement links TRBV7-3 to TRBJ2-5; maybe TRBD2 (5 bases). CDR3 size: 13 residues. Per germline, CDR1 SGHTA and CDR2 FQGTGA. With 4 bases removed from V and 4 bases from J, the gap between germline ends came to 10 bases. The CDR3 region has the DNA TGTGCCAGCAGCTCAGCGGTAGGAGAGACCCAGTACTTC. Translating it yields CASSSAVGETQYF.

This clonotype was counted ten times or more. The V call is TRBV7-7, the J call TRBJ2-3; D perhaps matches TRBD1 (6 bases). The V and J ends lost 5 bases and 0 bases respectively, with 12 bases between them. The length of the CDR3 is 15 residues. Germline assignment: CDR1 SSHAT and CDR2 FNYEAQ (reference sequence). The CDR3 reads CASSQQGQSTDTQYF. The CDR3 DNA sequence: TGTGCCAGCAGCCAACAAGGACAGAGCACAGATACGCAGTATTTT.

The chain combines TRBV20-1 with TRBJ2-3, with 10 nucleotides matching TRBD2. With 5 bases clipped from V and 0 bases from J, the junction kept 2 bases outside the gene matches. The germline gives CDR1 DFQATT, CDR2 SNEGSKA (reference sequence). This CDR3 is built from 14 residues. CDR3 residues: CSAQRGGSTDTQYF. The CDR3 region has the DNA TGCAGTGCTCAGCGGGGGGGAAGCACAGATACGCAGTATTTT.

This clonotype was counted a few times. The chain combines TRBV9 with TRBJ1-5; D is ambiguous. With 3 bases removed from V and 1 base from J, the gap between germline ends came to 8 bases. Germline CDR1 and CDR2: SGDLS and YYNGEE. CDR3 size: 14 residues. This CDR3 reads CASSGLGSNQPQHF. The CDR3 DNA reads as TGTGCCAGCAGCGGGTTGGGAAGCAATCAGCCCCAGCATTTT.

This clonotype was seen a handful of times. The chain has TRBV29-1 and TRBJ2-2; 8 bases align to TRBD2. This CDR3 region has 13 residues. The germline gives CDR1 SQVTM, CDR2 ANQGSEA. V gave up 4 bases and J gave up 5 bases; unmatched junction bases: 3. The CDR3 DNA is TGCAGCGTTGGAGGCGGGGGGACCGGGGAGCTGTTTTTT. This sequence encodes CSVGGGGTGELFF.

This clonotype was seen a handful of times. The chain recombines TRBV29-1 with TRBJ2-3; TRBD2 might be the D (5 bases). Deletions cut 7 bases from V and 1 base from J, with 21 bases between. Germline CDR1 is SQVTM and CDR2 is ANQGSEA. The CDR3 sequence is 16 residues long. The CDR3 DNA reads TGCAGCGCCGTGAAGTCGGGGATCCCCGGCACAGATACGCAGTATTTT. Protein product: CSAVKSGIPGTDTQYF.

The rearrangement uses TRBV9 and TRBJ2-1; D is perhaps TRBD2 (5 bases). The CDR3 contains 13 residues. The germline CDR1 and CDR2 sequences are SGDLS and YYNGEE. Deletions cut 1 base from V and 5 bases from J, with 7 bases between. CDR3: CASSVRTDNEQFF. In DNA form, the CDR3 reads TGTGCCAGCAGCGTACGGACTGACAATGAGCAGTTCTTC.

The chain recombines TRBV11-2 with TRBJ2-5; either TRBD1 or TRBD2 may fit D (6 bases each). Germline V gene sequence: CDR1 SGHAT, CDR2 FQNNGV. V shed 3 bases and J shed 5 bases, with 16 bases lying between them. CDR3 length equals 15 residues. The CDR3 is CASSFLGGALETQYF. The DNA of the CDR3 is TGTGCCAGCAGCTTCTTGGGGGGCGCGCTGGAGACCCAGTACTTC.

The gene calls are TRBV6-2 or TRBV6-3 and TRBJ2-7, with 7 bases fitting TRBD1. The CDR3 is made up of 13 amino acids. Per germline, CDR1 MNHEY and CDR2 SVGEGT. The junction had 7 bases not matched to a gene; V was cut back by 6 bases and J by 5 bases. CDR3 nucleotides: TGTGCCAGCAGACAGACAGGGCTGGACGAGCAGTACGTC. Translating it yields CASRQTGLDEQYV.

This clonotype was seen a handful of times. The CDR3 region has the DNA TGCAGCGTTGTTAGCGGGGGACGGGACACCGGGGAGCTGTTTTTT. Amino acids: CSVVSGGRDTGELFF. The V gene is TRBV29-1, the J gene TRBJ2-2; TRBD2 matches 9 bases. From germline, CDR1 is SQVTM and CDR2 ANQGSEA. The V segment lost 4 bases and the J segment 3 bases; nucleotides outside the gene matches: 6. The CDR3 is made up of 15 amino acids.

This clonotype was detected a few times. The chain links TRBV4-1 to TRBJ1-1, with TRBD1 matching 7 bases. Germline lookup yields CDR1 MGHRA and CDR2 YSYEKL. The ends lost 1 base at V and 3 bases at J; junction bases unmatched: 8. There are 16 residues in the CDR3. The CDR3, as DNA: TGCGCCAGCAGCCAAGCCTTTCGACAGGGAGACACTGAAGCTTTCTTT. Its protein is CASSQAFRQGDTEAFF.

The sample holds a few counts of this clonotype. The chain links TRBV28 to TRBJ1-1; possible D gene TRBD1, 5 bases. From germline, CDR1 is MDHEN and CDR2 SYDVKM. Trimming stripped 10 bases from V and 3 bases from J, with 12 bases between. The CDR3 extends over 12 amino acids. Written as DNA, the CDR3 is TGTGCCACCAAGGGACCTTACACTGAAGCTTTCTTT. It codes for CATKGPYTEAFF.

This clonotype has more than one count but fewer than ten. V is TRBV9 and J is TRBJ2-3; 9 positions match TRBD2. This CDR3 has 17 residues. V was pared by 0 bases and J by 2 bases, with 7 bases of the junction left unmatched. CDR1 and CDR2 (germline): SGDLS, YYNGEE. The CDR3 protein is CASSVALLAGYTDTQYF. The CDR3 nucleotides read TGTGCCAGCAGCGTAGCTCTCCTAGCGGGGTACACAGATACGCAGTATTTT.

The rearrangement joins TRBV7-9 to TRBJ2-3, with unresolved D. The V end lost 11 bases, the J end lost 0 bases, and 12 bases lay between the germline ends. The germline V gene encodes CDR1 SEHNR and CDR2 FQNEAQ (reference sequence). The CDR3 extends over 13 amino acids. CDR3 DNA sequence: TGTGCCGACCTACTCCCGAGCACAGATACGCAGTATTTT. Its protein product is CADLLPSTDTQYF.

This clonotype was recorded a few times. The chain carries TRBV6-2 or TRBV6-3 and TRBJ2-1; unclear D gene. The CDR3 length is 13 residues. Per germline, CDR1 MNHEY and CDR2 SVGEGT. V was cut by 2 bases and J by 2 bases, with 4 bases left in between. This CDR3 is CASSYEPYNEQFF. CDR3 DNA sequence: TGTGCCAGCAGTTACGAGCCCTACAATGAGCAGTTCTTC.

In nucleotides, the CDR3 is TGTGCCACCTCGGTAGGGTGGAGCAATCAGCCCCAGCATTTT. It is translated as CATSVGWSNQPQHF. This chain connects TRBV6-5 to TRBJ1-5; D remains ambiguous. Germline loops: CDR1 MNHEY, CDR2 SVGAGI. The CDR3 totals 14 residues. V was pared by 10 bases and J by 1 base, with 14 bases between.